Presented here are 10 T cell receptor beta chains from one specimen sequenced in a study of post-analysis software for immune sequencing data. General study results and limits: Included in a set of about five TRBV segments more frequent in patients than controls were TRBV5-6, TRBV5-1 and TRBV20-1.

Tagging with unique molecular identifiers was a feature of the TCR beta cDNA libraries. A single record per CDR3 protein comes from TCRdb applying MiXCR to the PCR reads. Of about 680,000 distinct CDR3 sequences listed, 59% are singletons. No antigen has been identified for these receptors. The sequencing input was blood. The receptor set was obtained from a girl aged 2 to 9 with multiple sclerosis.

CDR3 coding DNA: TGTGCCAGTTCGACTAGCGGGGGTACCAACCAAGAGACCCAGTACTTC. It yields the protein CASSTSGGTNQETQYF. J is TRBJ2-5 and V is TRBV6-2 or TRBV6-3; 12 nucleotides line up with TRBD2. CDR3 size: 16 residues. The V gene's germline CDR1 is MNHEY and CDR2 SVGEGT. V trimming: 9 bases; J trimming: 0 bases; junction bases outside the gene matches: 8.

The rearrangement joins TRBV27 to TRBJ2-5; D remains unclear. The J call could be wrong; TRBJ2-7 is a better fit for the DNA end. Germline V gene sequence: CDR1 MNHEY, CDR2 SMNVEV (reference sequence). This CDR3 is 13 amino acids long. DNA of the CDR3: TGTGCCAGCAGTTTTACGATTGGGTACGAGCAGTACTTC. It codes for CASSFTIGYEQYF.

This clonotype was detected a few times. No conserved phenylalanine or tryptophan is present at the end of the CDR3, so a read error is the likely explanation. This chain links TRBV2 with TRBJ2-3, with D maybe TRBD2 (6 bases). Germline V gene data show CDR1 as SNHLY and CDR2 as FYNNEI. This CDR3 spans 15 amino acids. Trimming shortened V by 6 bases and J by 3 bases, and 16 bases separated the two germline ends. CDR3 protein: CASSQDLAGTDTQYC. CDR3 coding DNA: TGTGCCAGCAGCCAGGATTTGGCGGGAACAGATACGCAGTATTGT.

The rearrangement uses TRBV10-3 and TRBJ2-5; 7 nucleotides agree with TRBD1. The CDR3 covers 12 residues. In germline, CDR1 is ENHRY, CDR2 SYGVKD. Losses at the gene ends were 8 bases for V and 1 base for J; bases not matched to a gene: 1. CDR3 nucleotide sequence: TGTGCCATCGGGGACAGCCAAGAGACCCAGTACTTC. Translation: CAIGDSQETQYF.

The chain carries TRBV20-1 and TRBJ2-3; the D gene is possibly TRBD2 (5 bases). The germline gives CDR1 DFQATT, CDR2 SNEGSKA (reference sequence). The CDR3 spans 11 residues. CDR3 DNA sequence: TGCAGCGCCGAACGGGGAGATACGCAGTATTTT. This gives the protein CSAERGDTQYF.

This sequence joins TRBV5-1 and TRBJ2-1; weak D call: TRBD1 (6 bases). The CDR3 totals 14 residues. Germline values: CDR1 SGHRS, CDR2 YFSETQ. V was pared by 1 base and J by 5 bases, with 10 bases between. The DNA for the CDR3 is TGCGCCAGCAGCTTGCTTTCAGGGGACAATGAGCAGTTCTTC. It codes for CASSLLSGDNEQFF.

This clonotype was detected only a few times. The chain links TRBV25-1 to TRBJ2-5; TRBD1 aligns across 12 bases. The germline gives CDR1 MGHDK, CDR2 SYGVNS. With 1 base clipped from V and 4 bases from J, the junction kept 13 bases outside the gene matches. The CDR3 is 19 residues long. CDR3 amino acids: CASSEWYRDRGRSRETQYF. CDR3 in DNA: TGTGCCAGCAGTGAATGGTATCGGGACAGGGGGCGAAGCAGAGAGACCCAGTACTTC.

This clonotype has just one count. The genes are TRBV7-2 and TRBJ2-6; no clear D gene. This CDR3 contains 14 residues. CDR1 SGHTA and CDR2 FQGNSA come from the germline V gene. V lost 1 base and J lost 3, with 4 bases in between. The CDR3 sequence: CASSLGFGANVLTF. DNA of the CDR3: TGTGCCAGCAGCTTAGGTTTTGGGGCCAACGTCCTGACTTTC.

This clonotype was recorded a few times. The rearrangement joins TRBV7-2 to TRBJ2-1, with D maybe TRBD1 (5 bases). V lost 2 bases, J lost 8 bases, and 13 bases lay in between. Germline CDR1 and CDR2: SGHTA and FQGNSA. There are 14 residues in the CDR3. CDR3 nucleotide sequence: TGTGCCAGCAGCTTATTTTCAGGGTTGGATGAGCAGTTCTTC. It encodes CASSLFSGLDEQFF.

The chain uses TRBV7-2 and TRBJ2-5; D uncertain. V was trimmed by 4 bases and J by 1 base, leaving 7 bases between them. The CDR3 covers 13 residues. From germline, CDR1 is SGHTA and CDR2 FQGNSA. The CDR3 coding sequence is TGTGCCAGCAGCTCCTCTCGCCAAGAGACCCAGTACTTC. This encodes CASSSSRQETQYF.